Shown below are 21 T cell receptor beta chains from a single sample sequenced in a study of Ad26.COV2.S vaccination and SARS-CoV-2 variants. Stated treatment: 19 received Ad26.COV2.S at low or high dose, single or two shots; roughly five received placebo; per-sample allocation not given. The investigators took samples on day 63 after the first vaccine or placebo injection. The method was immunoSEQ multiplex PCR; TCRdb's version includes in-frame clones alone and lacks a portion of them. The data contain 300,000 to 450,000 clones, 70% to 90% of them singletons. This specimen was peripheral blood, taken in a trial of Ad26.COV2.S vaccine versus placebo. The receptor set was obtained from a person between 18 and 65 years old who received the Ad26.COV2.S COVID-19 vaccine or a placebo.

This CDR3 reads CASSSHDWDRGGKTQYF. The CDR3 DNA follows: TGCGCCAGCAGTTCTCACGATTGGGACAGGGGAGGGAAGACCCAGTACTTC. The chain employs TRBV10-1 and TRBJ2-5, with TRBD1 matching over 10 bases. This CDR3 spans 17 amino acids. The trim removed 5 bases at V and 6 bases at J, leaving 15 bases unmatched. From germline, CDR1 is WNHNN and CDR2 SYGVQD (reference sequence).

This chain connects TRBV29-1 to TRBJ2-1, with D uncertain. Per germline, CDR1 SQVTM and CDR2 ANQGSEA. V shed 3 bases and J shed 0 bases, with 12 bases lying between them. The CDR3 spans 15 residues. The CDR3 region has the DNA TGCAGCGTTGAGACTTCCGAGAGCTCCTACAATGAGCAGTTCTTC. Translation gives CSVETSESSYNEQFF.

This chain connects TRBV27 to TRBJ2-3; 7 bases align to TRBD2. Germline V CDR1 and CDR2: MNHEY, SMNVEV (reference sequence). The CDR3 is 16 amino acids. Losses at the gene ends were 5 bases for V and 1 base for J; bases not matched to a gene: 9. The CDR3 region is CASSPPSAGGTDTQYF. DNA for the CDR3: TGTGCCAGCAGTCCCCCCAGCGCGGGAGGCACAGATACGCAGTATTTT.

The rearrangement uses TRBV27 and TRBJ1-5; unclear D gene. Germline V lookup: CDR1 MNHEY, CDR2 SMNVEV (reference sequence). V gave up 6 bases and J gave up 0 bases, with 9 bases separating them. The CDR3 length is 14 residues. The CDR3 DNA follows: TGTGCCAGCAGGCGAGACGCTAGCAATCAGCCCCAGCATTTT. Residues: CASRRDASNQPQHF.

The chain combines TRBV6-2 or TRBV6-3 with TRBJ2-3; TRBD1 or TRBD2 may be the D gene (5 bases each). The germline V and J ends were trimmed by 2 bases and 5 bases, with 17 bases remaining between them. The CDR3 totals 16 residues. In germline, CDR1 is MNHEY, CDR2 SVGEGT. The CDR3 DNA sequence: TGTGCCAGCAGTTACGGGGTGAGGGCAGGGCTAGATACGCAGTATTTT. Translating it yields CASSYGVRAGLDTQYF.

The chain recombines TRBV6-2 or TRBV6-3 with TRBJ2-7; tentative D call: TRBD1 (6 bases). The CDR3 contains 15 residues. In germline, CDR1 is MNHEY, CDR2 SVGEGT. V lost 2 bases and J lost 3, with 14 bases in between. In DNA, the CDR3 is TGTGCCAGCAGTTACGTGACAGGCCACGACTACGAGCAGTACTTC. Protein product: CASSYVTGHDYEQYF.

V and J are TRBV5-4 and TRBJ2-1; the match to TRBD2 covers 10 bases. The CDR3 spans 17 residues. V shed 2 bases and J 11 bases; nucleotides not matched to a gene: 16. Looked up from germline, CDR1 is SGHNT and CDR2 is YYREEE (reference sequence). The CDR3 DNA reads TGTGCCAGCAGCTTAGGAGGTCTAGCGGGAGTGTCATCGCAGCAGTTCTTC. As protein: CASSLGGLAGVSSQQFF.

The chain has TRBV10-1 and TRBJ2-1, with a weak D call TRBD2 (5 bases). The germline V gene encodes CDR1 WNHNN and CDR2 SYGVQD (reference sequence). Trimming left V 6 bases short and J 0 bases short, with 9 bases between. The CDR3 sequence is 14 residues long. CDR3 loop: CASSLTSSYNEQFF. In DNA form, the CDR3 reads TGCGCCAGCAGCCTCACTAGCTCCTACAATGAGCAGTTCTTC.

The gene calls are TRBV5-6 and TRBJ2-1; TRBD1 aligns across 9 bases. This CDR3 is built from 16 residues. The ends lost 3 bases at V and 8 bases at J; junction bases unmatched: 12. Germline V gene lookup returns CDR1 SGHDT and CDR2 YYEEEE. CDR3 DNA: TGTGCCAGCAGCTCGGGACAGGGTCCGATGGTCTATGAGCAGTTCTTC. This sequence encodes CASSSGQGPMVYEQFF.

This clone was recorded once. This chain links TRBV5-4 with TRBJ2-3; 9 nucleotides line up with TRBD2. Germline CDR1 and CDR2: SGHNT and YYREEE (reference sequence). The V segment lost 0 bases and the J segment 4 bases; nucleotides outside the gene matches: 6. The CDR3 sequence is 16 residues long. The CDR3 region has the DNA TGTGCCAGCAGCTTGGAGGGCGGGAGGGGGGCAGATACGCAGTATTTT. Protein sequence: CASSLEGGRGADTQYF.

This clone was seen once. CDR3 nucleotide sequence: TGTGCCAGCAGCTTAAAGCCCGGACTAGCCGATGATACGCAGTATTTT. Translation: CASSLKPGLADDTQYF. The chain uses TRBV7-9 and TRBJ2-3, with 8 positions matching TRBD2. The CDR3 spans 16 residues. V shed 2 bases and J 6 bases; nucleotides not matched to a gene: 10. Germline values: CDR1 SEHNR, CDR2 FQNEAQ (reference sequence).

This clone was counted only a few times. The CDR3 loop is CASSMGVNRLHEPQHF. The DNA for the CDR3 is TGTGCCAGCAGCATGGGGGTGAACAGGCTCCATGAGCCCCAGCATTTT. The chain carries TRBV7-9 and TRBJ1-5, with D perhaps matching TRBD1 (5 bases). Deletions cut 5 bases from V and 8 bases from J, with 22 bases between. The V gene's germline CDR1 is SEHNR and CDR2 FQNEAQ (reference sequence). The CDR3 loop spans 16 amino acids.

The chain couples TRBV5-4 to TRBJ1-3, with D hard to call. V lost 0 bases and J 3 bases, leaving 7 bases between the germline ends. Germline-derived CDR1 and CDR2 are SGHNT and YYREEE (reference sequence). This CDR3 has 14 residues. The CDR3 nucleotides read TGTGCCAGCAGCTTGGCAGGATTTGGAAACACCATATATTTT. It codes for CASSLAGFGNTIYF.

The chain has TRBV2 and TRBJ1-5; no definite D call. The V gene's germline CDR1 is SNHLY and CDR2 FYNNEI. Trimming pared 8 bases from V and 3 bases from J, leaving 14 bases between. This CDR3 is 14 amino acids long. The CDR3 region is CASGNPEFNQPQHF. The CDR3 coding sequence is TGTGCCAGCGGCAACCCGGAGTTCAATCAGCCCCAGCATTTT. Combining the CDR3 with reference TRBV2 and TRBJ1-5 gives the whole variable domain EPEVTQTPSHQVTQMGQEVILRCVPISNHLYFYWYRQILGQKVEFLVSFYNNEISEKSEIFDDQFSVERPDGSNFTLKIRSTKLEDSAMYFCASGNPEFNQPQHFGDGTRLSIL.

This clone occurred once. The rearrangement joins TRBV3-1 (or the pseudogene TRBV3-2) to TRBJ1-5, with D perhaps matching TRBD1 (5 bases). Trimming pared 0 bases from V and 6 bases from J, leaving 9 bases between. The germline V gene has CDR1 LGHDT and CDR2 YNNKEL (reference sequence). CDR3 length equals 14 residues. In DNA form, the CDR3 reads TGTGCCAGCAGCCAAGATTGGGGGAGTCAGCCCCAGCATTTT. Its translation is CASSQDWGSQPQHF.

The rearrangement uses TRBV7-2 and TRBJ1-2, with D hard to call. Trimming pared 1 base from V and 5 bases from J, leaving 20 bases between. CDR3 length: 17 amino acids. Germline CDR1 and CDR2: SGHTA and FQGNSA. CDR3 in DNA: TGTGCCAGCAGCTTAGGCGGGCGGGGTCAAAGCTCTTATGGCTACACCTTC. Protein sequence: CASSLGGRGQSSYGYTF.

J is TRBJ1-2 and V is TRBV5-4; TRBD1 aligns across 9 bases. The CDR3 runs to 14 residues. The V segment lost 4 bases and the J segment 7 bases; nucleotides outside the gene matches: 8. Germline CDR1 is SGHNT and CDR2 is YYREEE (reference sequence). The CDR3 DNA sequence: TGTGCCAGCAGCCCCGACAGGGGGGATGGTGGCTACACCTTC. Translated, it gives CASSPDRGDGGYTF.

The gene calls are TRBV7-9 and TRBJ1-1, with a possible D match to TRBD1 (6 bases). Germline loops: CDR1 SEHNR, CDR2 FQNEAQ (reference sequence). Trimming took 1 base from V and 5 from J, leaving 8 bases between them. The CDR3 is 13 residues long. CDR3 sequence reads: CASSLGQGTEAFF. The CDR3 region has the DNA TGTGCCAGCAGCTTAGGCCAGGGGACTGAAGCTTTCTTT.

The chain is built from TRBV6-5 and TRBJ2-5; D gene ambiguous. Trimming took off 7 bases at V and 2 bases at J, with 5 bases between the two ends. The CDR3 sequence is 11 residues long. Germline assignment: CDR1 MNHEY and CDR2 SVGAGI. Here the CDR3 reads CASKRQETQYF. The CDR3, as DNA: TGTGCCAGCAAACGGCAAGAGACCCAGTACTTC.

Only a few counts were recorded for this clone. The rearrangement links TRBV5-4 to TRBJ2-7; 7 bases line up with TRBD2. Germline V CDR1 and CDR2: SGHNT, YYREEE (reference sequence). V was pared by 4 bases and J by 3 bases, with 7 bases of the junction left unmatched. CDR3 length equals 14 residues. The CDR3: CASSGSSGYYEQYF. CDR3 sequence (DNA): TGTGCCAGCAGCGGATCTAGCGGATACTACGAGCAGTACTTC.

In nucleotides, the CDR3 is TGTGCCAGCAGAATAGCGGGGGGAGCTAGCACAGATACGCAGTATTTT. Translation gives CASRIAGGASTDTQYF. The chain carries TRBV11-2 and TRBJ2-3; 10 bases map to TRBD2. V gave up 6 bases and J gave up 0 bases; unmatched junction bases: 6. CDR3 size: 16 residues. Germline V gives CDR1 SGHAT, CDR2 FQNNGV.